This TCR beta chain was observed in a study of OX40 agonist ivuxolimab in advanced cancers. In the study overall: Clinicians treated patients with ivuxolimab, an agonistic anti-OX40 (CD134) antibody.

Trimming cost V 4 bases and J 0 bases, with 6 bases left between them. The CDR3 runs to 13 residues. Looked up from germline, CDR1 is MNHNS and CDR2 is SASEGT. General study points: At 0.1 to 3.0 mg/kg and by week 6, clonal expansion occurred in CD4+ and CD8+ blood T cells.

This clone was seen a handful of times. What it binds is not known. Additional DNA sequences in this sample encode the identical CDR3. Assay: immunoSEQ multiplex PCR; the TCRdb copy retains only in-frame clones and omits some. The profile shows tens of thousands of clones, 60% to 80% of them singletons. The specimen comprised CD4+ or CD8+ T cells sorted from blood, sampled in a trial of the OX40 agonist ivuxolimab. The rearrangement joins TRBV6-1 to TRBJ1-1; D possibly corresponds to TRBD1 (6 bases). The TCR was taken from an adult with an advanced solid tumor such as melanoma, head and neck, liver or kidney cancer. The CDR3 DNA sequence: TGTGCCAGCAGTGGACAGGTGAACACTGAAGCTTTCTTT. It codes for CASSGQVNTEAFF.